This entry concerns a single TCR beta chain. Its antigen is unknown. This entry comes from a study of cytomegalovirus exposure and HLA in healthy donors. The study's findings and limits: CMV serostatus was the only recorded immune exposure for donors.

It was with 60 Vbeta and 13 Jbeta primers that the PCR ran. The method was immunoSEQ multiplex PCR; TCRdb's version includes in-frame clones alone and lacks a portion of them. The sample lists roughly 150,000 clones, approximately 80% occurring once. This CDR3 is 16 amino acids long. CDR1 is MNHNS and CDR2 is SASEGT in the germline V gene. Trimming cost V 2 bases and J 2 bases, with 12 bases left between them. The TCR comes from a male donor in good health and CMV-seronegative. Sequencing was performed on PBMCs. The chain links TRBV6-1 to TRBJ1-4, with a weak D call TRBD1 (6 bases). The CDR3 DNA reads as TGTGCCAGCAGTGAAAATTGGGGGCAGACTAATGAAAAACTGTTTTTT. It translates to CASSENWGQTNEKLFF.